This T cell receptor (beta chain) derives from a study of Graves' ophthalmopathy and Graves' hyperthyroidism. Beta-chain TCR CDR3 regions were amplified from RNA transcripts. The authors performed first-round RT-PCR with HTBI primers and then a second-round multiplex PCR. TCRdb analysed the multiplex PCR reads with MiXCR anew, one entry per CDR3 protein. Among hundreds of thousands of distinct CDR3 sequences listed, about 47% were seen once. Germline loops: CDR1 SGHTA, CDR2 FQGTGA. This CDR3 is built from 21 residues. Trimming cost V 0 bases and J 3 bases, with 24 bases left between them. CAS ≥3, NOSPECS ≥4, moderate-to-severe activity and duration under 3 months marked donors with ophthalmopathy. Clinical symptoms and serum thyroxine were used for diagnosis; TRAb, thyroid ultrasound and orbital computed tomography were also relied on. The PBMCs had their origin in around 10 ml of fresh peripheral blood.

This clonotype was seen a few times. This receptor was obtained from an adult man with Graves' ophthalmopathy. Material for sequencing was peripheral blood. The chain couples TRBV7-3 to TRBJ2-6, with TRBD2 as a possible D gene (6 bases). The chain's CDR3 is CASSLTGVPRGRESGANVLTF. The DNA of the CDR3 is TGTGCCAGCAGCTTAACGGGTGTGCCGAGGGGCCGGGAGAGTGGGGCCAACGTCCTGACTTTC.